This entry describes one T cell receptor (beta chain). Its antigen has not been determined. The sample holds no much larger clone one base away, and base qualities are not on file. The data originate from a study of CD8 T cells in ankylosing spondylitis (dated by TCRdb to 2016 to 2017). Concerning the study at large: To find TCR variants linked to disease, the study profiled T cell receptor beta repertoires in ankylosing spondylitis patients and healthy donors. Peripheral blood was sampled, and synovial fluid was also collected from ankylosing spondylitis patients. The full study cohort comprised 20 to 25 ankylosing spondylitis patients and around 100 healthy donors.

Broad study findings and their caveats: Some motif variants were previously reported in synovial fluid and blood of reactive arthritis patients, suggesting common disease-initiation mechanisms. Blood from ankylosing spondylitis patients appeared to be characterized by a TCR beta motif composed of eight highly homologous amino acid variants. Significant enrichment of the disease-linked clones was reported in matched synovial fluid samples from ankylosing spondylitis patients. The disease-linked clones had a CD8+ phenotype and were found at relatively low frequencies in peripheral blood.

Based on the germline V gene, the CDR1 and CDR2 sequences are SNHLY and FYNNEI. Reading from cysteine to phenylalanine, the CDR3 counts 17 amino acids. The only DNA kept is the CDR3, 51 bases in frame from the first base. V is pruned by 5 bases and J by 7 bases, leaving 20 bases of the junction without a gene match. TCRdb lists the instrument as Illumina HiSeq 2500. TCR beta libraries were prepared by quantitative 5'-RACE with molecular barcodes. As for the original processing: To identify disease-linked TCR variants, a new computational method was used, one built on a probabilistic model of VDJ rearrangement. The public reads were quality trimmed at Q25 with fastp and then assembled into clones with MiXCR by TCRdb, keeping productive beta chains. Entries that share a CDR3 protein sequence are merged under the most common genes and DNA. These V and J calls derive from TCRdb rather than the authors' analysis. The sample table records about 140,000 distinct CDR3 sequences; 7.5% to 9.5% of these occur just once. The ten biggest clones cover roughly 7.2% of the sample.

For each ankylosing spondylitis patient, the synovial fluid sample was matched to a blood sample from that same patient. The TCR sequence derives from a male donor with ankylosing spondylitis. Sequenced: synovial fluid, either unsorted or a sorted T cell fraction (not recorded which). The sequence joins TRBV2 to TRBJ2-7; TRBD1 aligns with 7 central bases. The CDR3 region: CASSLLSRGQSPREQYF. The nucleotides are TGTGCCAGCAGTCTCTTATCACGGGGACAGAGTCCTAGAGAGCAGTACTTC.